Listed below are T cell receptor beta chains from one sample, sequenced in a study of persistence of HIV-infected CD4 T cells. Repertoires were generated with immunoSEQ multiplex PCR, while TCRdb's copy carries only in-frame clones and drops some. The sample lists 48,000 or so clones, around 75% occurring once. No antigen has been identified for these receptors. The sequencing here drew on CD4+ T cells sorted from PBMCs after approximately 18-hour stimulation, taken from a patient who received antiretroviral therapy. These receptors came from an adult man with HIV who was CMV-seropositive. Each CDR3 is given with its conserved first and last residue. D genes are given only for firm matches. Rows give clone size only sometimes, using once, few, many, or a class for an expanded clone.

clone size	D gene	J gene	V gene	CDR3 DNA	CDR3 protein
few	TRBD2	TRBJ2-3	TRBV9	TGTGCCAGCAGCGTAGAAGGGCGGGAGGGGGGAGATACGCAGTATTTT	CASSVEGREGGDTQYF
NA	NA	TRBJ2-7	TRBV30	TGTGCCTGGAGCCCACTAGGTATTGGCTACGAGCAGTACTTC	CAWSPLGIGYEQYF
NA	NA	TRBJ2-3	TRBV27	TGTGCCAGCAGGTCCCGACAGAGCACAGATACGCAGTATTTT	CASRSRQSTDTQYF
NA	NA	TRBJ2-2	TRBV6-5	TGTGCCAGCAGTTTGGGACTGAACACCGGGGAGCTGTTTTTT	CASSLGLNTGELFF
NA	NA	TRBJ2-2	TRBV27	TGTGCCAGCAGTTTATCAAGGACGAACACCGGGGAGCTGTTTTTT	CASSLSRTNTGELFF
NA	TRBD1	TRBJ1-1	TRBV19	TGTGCCAGTAGTATAGGCAGGGGGAAGAGTGAAGCTTTCTTT	CASSIGRGKSEAFF
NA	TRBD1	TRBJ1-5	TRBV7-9	TGTGCCAGCAGCTTCGGACAGGGTAATCAGCCCCAGCATTTT	CASSFGQGNQPQHF
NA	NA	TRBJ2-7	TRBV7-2	TGTGCCAGCAGCTTAGACCTGGGGAACTACGAGCAGTACTTC	CASSLDLGNYEQYF
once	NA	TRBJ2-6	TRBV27	TGTGCCAGCAGTTTCAGGAGGGGGCCCCCCAGCTCTGGGGCCAACGTCCTGACTTTC	CASSFRRGPPSSGANVLTF
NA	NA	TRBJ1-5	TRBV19	TGTGCCAGTAGTATGAAAGGGAGAGGGAATCAGCCCCAGCATTTT	CASSMKGRGNQPQHF
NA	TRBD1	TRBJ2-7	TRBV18	TGTGCCAGCTCAACTCTCCGGACAGGGAGCGAGCAGTACTTC	CASSTLRTGSEQYF
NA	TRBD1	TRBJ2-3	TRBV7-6	TGTGCCAGCAGCGCCCGGACGGACAGGTCTAGCACAGATACGCAGTATTTT	CASSARTDRSSTDTQYF
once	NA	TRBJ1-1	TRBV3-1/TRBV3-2	TGTGCCAGCAGCGGCGCTTCGGGACAACAAAACACTGAAGCTTTCTTT	CASSGASGQQNTEAFF
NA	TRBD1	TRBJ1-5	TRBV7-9	TGTGCCAGCAGCTTCGGACAGGGAATTAATCAGCCCCAGCATTTT	CASSFGQGINQPQHF
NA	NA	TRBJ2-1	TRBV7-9	TGTGCCAGCAGCCAAAGTCTAGCGCGGCCCAACAATGAGCAGTTCTTC	CASSQSLARPNNEQFF
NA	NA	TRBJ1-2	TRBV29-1	TGCAGCGTTCCCTTGTTGGGAGGGAACTATGGCTACACCTTC	CSVPLLGGNYGYTF
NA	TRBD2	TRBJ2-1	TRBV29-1	TGCAGCGTTGAAGATCGGACTAGCGGGGAGATCAATGAGCAGTTCTTC	CSVEDRTSGEINEQFF
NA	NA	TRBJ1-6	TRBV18	TGTGCCAGCTCACCCGGGCCCTACAATTCACCCCTCCACTTT	CASSPGPYNSPLHF
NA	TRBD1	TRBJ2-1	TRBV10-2	TGCGCCAGTAGTCAGGGGGCTCTATACAATGAGCAGTTCTTC	CASSQGALYNEQFF
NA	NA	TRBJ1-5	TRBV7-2	TGTGCCAGCAGCTTAGACGGCAGGGACTATCAGCCCCAGCATTTT	CASSLDGRDYQPQHF